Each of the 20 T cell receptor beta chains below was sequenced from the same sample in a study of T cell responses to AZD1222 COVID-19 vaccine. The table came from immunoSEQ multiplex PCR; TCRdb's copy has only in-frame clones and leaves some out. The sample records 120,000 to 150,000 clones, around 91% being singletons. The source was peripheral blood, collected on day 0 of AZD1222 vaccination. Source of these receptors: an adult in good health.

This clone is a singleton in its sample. In nucleotides, the CDR3 is TGTGCCATCAGTGAGGGGCGTCCCTATGGCTACACCTTC. Residues: CAISEGRPYGYTF. This rearrangement joins TRBV10-3 to TRBJ1-2, with D unresolved. Per germline, CDR1 ENHRY and CDR2 SYGVKD. Trimming pared 2 bases from V and 4 bases from J, leaving 8 bases between. The CDR3 has 13 residues.

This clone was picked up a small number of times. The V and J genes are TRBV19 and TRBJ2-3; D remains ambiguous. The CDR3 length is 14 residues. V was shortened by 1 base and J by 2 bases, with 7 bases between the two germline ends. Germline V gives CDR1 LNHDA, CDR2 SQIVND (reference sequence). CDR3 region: CASSIGRITDTQYF. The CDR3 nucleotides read TGTGCCAGTAGTATAGGACGGATCACAGATACGCAGTATTTT.

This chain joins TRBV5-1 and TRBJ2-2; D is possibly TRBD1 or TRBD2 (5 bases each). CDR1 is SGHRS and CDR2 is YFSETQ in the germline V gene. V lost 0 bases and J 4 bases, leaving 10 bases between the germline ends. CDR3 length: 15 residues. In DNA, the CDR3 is TGCGCCAGCAGCTTGGCTCAGGGAGTCACCGGGGAGCTGTTTTTT. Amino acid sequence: CASSLAQGVTGELFF.

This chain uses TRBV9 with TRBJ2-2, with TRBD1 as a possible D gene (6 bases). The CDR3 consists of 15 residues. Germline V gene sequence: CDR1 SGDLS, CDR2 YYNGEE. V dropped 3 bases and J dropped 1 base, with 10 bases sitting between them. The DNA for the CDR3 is TGTGCCAGCAGCGGCCGGGACAAGAACACCGGGGAGCTGTTTTTT. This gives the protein CASSGRDKNTGELFF.

The CDR3 DNA reads TGTGCCAGCAGTGGTGGAAACACCATATATTTT. This encodes CASSGGNTIYF. This chain joins TRBV7-8 and TRBJ1-3; D ambiguous. With 6 bases removed from V and 3 bases from J, the gap between germline ends came to 3 bases. The CDR3 runs to 11 residues. Germline V gene lookup returns CDR1 SGHVS and CDR2 FQNEAQ. The complete variable domain, with remaining parts taken from reference TRBV7-8 and TRBJ1-3, reads GAGVSQSPRYKVAKRGQDVALRCDPISGHVSLFWYQQALGQGPEFLTYFQNEAQLDKSGLPSDRFFAERPEGSVSTLKIQRTQQEDSAVYLCASSGGNTIYFGEGSWLTVV.

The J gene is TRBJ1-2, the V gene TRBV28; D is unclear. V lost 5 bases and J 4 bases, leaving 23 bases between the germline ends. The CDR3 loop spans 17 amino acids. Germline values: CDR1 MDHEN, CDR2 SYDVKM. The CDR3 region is CASSLVDGYGQSYGYTF. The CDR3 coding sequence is TGTGCCAGCAGTCTGGTTGACGGGTATGGGCAGTCCTATGGCTACACCTTC.

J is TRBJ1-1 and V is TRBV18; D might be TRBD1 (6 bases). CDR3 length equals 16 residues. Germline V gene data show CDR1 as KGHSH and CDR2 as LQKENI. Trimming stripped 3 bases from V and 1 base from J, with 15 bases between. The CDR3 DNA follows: TGTGCCAGCTCACCCTCACTGGGGGCCTCGAACACTGAAGCTTTCTTT. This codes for CASSPSLGASNTEAFF.

In DNA, the CDR3 is TGTGCCAGCAGCTTGGGGGCGGCGGGGGGAAGGAACGTTCAGTACTTC. It codes for CASSLGAAGGRNVQYF. This rearrangement joins TRBV5-5 to TRBJ2-4, with 8 nucleotides matching TRBD2. V was clipped by 0 bases and J by 11 bases; unmatched bases: 13. Germline V CDR1 and CDR2: SGHKS, YYEKEE (reference sequence). The CDR3 extends over 16 amino acids.

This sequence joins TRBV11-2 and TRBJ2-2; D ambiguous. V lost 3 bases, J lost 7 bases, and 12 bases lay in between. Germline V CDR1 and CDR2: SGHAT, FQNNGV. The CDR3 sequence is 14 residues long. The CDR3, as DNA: TGTGCCAGCAGCTTCGTGCAAGTTATCGGGGAGCTGTTTTTT. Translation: CASSFVQVIGELFF.

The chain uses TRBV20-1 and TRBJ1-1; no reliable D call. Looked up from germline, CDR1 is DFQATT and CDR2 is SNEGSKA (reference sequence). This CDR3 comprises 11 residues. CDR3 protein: CSVADYTEAFF. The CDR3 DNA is TGCAGCGTCGCAGACTACACTGAAGCTTTCTTT.

CDR3 residues: CASSPMGGIRQSYEQYF. The DNA for the CDR3 is TGTGCCAGCTCACCAATGGGGGGGATCCGTCAATCCTACGAGCAGTACTTC. V is TRBV18 and J is TRBJ2-7; TRBD2 matches 7 bases. The CDR3 extends over 17 amino acids. Germline lookup yields CDR1 KGHSH and CDR2 LQKENI. Germline trimming cut 2 bases from V and 1 base from J; bases unmatched to any gene: 11.

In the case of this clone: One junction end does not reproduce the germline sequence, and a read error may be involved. The CDR3: CARSRVQAGDTEAFF. CDR3 sequence (DNA): TGCGCCCGCAGCCGGGTCCAAGCGGGGGACACTGAAGCTTTCTTT. The chain uses TRBV4-1 and TRBJ1-1; D possibly corresponds to TRBD1 (5 bases). Germline CDR1 reads MGHRA; CDR2 reads YSYEKL. The CDR3 extends over 15 amino acids.

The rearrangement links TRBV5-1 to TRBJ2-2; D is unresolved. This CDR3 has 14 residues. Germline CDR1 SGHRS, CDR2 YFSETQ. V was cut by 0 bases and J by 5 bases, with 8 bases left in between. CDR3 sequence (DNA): TGCGCCAGCAGCTTGGCTCTCAATACCGGGGAGCTGTTTTTT. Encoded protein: CASSLALNTGELFF.

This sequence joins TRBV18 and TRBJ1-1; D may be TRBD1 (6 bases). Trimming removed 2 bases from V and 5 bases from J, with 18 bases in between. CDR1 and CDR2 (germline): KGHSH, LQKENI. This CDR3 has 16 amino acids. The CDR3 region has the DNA TGTGCCAGCTCACCAAGCCCGGGGAACAGGGTGACTGAAGCTTTCTTT. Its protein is CASSPSPGNRVTEAFF.

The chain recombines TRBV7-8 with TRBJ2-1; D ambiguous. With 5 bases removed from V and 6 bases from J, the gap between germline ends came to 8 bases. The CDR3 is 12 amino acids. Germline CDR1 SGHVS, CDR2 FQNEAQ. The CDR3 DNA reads TGTGCCAGCAGCGGGTCCCCCAATGAGCAGTTCTTC. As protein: CASSGSPNEQFF.

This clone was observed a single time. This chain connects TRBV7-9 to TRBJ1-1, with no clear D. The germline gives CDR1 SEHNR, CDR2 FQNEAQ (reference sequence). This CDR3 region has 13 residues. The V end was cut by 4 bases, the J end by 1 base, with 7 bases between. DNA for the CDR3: TGTGCCAGCAGCTACCGGGAGAACACTGAAGCTTTCTTT. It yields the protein CASSYRENTEAFF.

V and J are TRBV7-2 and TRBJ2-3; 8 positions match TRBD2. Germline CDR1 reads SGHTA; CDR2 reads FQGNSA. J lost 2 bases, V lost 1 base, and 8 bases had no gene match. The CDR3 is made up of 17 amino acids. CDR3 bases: TGTGCCAGCAGCTTAGTGTCTAGCGGGCCCCACACAGATACGCAGTATTTT. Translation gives CASSLVSSGPHTDTQYF.

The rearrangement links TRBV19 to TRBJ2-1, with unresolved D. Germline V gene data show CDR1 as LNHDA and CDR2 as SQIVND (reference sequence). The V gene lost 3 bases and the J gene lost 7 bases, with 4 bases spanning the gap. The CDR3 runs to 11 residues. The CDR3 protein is CASSMLNEQFF. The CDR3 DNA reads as TGTGCCAGTAGTATGTTAAATGAGCAGTTCTTC.

For the CDR3, the DNA is TGTGCCAGCAACCCGGGTGTGGAAAGAAATGAGCAGTTCTTC. It yields the protein CASNPGVERNEQFF. This chain joins TRBV14 and TRBJ2-1, with no clear D. The CDR3 length is 14 residues. Germline CDR1 SGHDN, CDR2 FVKESK. Trimming pared 7 bases from V and 7 bases from J, leaving 17 bases between.

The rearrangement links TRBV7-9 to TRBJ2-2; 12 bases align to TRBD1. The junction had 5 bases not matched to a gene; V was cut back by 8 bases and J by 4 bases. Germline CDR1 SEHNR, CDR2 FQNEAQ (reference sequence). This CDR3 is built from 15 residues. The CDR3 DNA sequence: TGTGCCAGCGATCCGGGACAGGGGGCCACCGGGGAGCTGTTTTTT. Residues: CASDPGQGATGELFF.